This T cell receptor (beta chain) was identified during a study of CD8 T cells in ankylosing spondylitis (dated by TCRdb to the late 2010s). Some background on the complete study: To find TCR variants linked to disease, the study profiled T cell receptor beta repertoires in ankylosing spondylitis patients and healthy donors. The full study cohort comprised about 24 ankylosing spondylitis patients and 110 or so healthy donors. Peripheral blood was sampled, and synovial fluid was additionally collected from ankylosing spondylitis patients. Overall study outcomes, separate from this receptor: A TCR beta motif of several highly homologous amino acid variants appeared characteristic of blood from ankylosing spondylitis patients. Some TCR beta motif variants had previously been reported in synovial fluid and blood of reactive arthritis patients, which suggested common disease-initiation mechanisms. Significant enrichment of the disease-linked clones was reported in matched synovial fluid samples from ankylosing spondylitis patients. A CD8+ phenotype was shown by the disease-linked clones, which were found at relatively low frequencies in peripheral blood.

On this clonotype: What this receptor recognizes is not known. Base qualities are missing; no much larger clone stands one base away.

TCRdb records Illumina HiSeq 2500 as the sequencer. Quantitative 5'-RACE with molecular barcodes was the method used to prepare the TCR beta libraries. The original pipeline was this. To identify disease-linked TCR variants, a new computational method was used, one built on a probabilistic model of VDJ rearrangement. Through fastp at Q25 and MiXCR, TCRdb rebuilt clones from the public reads, retaining in-frame beta chains. When rows share a CDR3 protein, they turn into one entry using the most common DNA and genes. These V and J calls rely on TCRdb rather than the paper's analysis. For this sample the table gives around 140,000 distinct CDR3 sequences, of which 17% were detected only once. Roughly a third of the sample lies in the top ten. The cysteine opens and the phenylalanine closes a CDR3 of 15 amino acids. Kept here is only the CDR3 DNA, which spans 45 bases and is read in frame from base 1. V gives up 4 bases and J gives up 6 bases, and the segment between their germline ends measures 16 bases. CDR1 is given as SGDLS and CDR2 as YYNGEE, both from the germline V gene.

The V and J genes are TRBV9 and TRBJ2-2; the D gene is perhaps TRBD1, from 5 matching bases. Sequencing used blood, either unsorted or a sorted T cell fraction (not recorded which). This TCR came from a male donor with ankylosing spondylitis. The CDR3 is CASSRNPGLAGELFF. In nucleotides, the sequence is TGTGCCAGCAGCAGGAACCCAGGGCTCGCCGGGGAGCTGTTTTTT.